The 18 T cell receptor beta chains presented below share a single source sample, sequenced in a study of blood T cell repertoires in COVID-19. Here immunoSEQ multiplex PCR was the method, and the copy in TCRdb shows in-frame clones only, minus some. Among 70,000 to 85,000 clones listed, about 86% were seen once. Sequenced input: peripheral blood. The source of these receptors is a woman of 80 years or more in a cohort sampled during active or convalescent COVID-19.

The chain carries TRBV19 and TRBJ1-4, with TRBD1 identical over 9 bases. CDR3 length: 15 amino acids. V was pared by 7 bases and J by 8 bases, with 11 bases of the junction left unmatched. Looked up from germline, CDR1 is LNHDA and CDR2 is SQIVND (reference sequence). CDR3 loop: CASTPLGTGNEKLFF. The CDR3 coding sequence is TGTGCCAGTACCCCTCTGGGGACAGGGAACGAAAAACTGTTTTTT.

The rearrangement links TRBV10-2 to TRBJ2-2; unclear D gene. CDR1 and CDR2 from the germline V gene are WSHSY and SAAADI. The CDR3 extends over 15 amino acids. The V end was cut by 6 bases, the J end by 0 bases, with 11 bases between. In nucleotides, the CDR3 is TGCGCCAGCAGCCTGGTGAACACGAACACCGGGGAGCTGTTTTTT. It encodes CASSLVNTNTGELFF.

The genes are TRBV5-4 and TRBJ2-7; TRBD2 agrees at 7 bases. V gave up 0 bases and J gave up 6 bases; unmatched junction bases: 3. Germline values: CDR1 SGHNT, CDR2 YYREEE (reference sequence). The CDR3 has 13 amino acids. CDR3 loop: CASSLEGGGEQYF. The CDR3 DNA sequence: TGTGCCAGCAGCTTGGAGGGCGGGGGCGAGCAGTACTTC. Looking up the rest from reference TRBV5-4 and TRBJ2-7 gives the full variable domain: ETGVTQSPTHLIKTRGQQVTLRCSSQSGHNTVSWYQQALGQGPQFIFQYYREEENGRGNFPPRFSGLQFPNYSSELNVNALELDDSALYLCASSLEGGGEQYFGPGTRLTVT.

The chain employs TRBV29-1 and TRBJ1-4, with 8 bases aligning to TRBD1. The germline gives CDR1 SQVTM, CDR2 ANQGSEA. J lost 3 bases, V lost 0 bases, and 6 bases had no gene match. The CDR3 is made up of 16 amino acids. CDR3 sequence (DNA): TGCAGCGTTGAAGAACCCGACAGGGGTGCTAATGAAAAACTGTTTTTT. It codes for CSVEEPDRGANEKLFF.

The DNA of the CDR3 is TGCAGCGTCGCGATTTCAACTAATGAAAAACTGTTTTTT. Translating gives CSVAISTNEKLFF. The chain carries TRBV29-1 and TRBJ1-4; no reliable D call. Germline CDR1 reads SQVTM; CDR2 reads ANQGSEA. V gave up 6 bases and J gave up 0 bases, with 8 bases separating them. The CDR3 length is 13 residues.

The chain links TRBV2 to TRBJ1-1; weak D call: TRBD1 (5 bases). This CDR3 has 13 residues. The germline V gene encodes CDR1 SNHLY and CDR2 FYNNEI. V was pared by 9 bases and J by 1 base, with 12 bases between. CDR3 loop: CASLSGGNTEAFF. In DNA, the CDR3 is TGTGCCAGTCTCTCGGGGGGGAACACTGAAGCTTTCTTT.

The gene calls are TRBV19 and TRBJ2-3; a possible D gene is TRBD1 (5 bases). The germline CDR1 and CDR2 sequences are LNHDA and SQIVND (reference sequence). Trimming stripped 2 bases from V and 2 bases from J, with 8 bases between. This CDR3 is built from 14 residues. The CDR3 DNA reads TGTGCCAGTAGTATAAGGGGCTACACAGATACGCAGTATTTT. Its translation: CASSIRGYTDTQYF.

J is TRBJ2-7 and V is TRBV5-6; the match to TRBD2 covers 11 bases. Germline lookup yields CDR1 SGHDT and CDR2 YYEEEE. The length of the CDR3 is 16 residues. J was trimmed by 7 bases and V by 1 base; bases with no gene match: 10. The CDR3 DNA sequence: TGTGCCAGCAGCTTGAGGTTAGCGGGAGGGCCTCGGGAGCAGTACGTC. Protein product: CASSLRLAGGPREQYV.

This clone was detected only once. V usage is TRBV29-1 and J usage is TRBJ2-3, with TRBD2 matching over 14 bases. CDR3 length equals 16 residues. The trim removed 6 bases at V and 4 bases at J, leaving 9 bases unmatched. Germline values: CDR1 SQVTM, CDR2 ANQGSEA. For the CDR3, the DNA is TGCAGCGTAGGGAAGACTAGCGGGAGGGTCCCAGATACGCAGTATTTT. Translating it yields CSVGKTSGRVPDTQYF.

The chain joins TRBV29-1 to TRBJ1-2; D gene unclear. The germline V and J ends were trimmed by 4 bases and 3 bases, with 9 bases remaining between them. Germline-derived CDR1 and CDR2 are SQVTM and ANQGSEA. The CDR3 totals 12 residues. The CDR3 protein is CSVGTFDYGYTF. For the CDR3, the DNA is TGCAGCGTTGGTACTTTTGACTATGGCTACACCTTC. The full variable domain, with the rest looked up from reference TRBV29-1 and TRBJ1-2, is SAVISQKPSRDICQRGTSLTIQCQVDSQVTMMFWYRQQPGQSLTLIATANQGSEATYESGFVIDKFPISRPNLTFSTLTVSNMSPEDSSIYLCSVGTFDYGYTFGSGTRLTVV.

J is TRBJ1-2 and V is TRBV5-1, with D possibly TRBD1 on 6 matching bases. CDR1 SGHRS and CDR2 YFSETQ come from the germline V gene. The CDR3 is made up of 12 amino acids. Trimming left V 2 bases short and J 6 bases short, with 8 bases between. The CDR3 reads CASSFSGDGYTF. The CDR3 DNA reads TGCGCCAGCAGCTTTTCAGGGGATGGCTACACCTTC.

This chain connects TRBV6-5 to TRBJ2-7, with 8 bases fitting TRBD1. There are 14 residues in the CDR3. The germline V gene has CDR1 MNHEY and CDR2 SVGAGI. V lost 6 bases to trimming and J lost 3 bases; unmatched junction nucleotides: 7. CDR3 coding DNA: TGTGCCAGCAGAGACAGGGGAAGAGGCTACGAGCAGTACTTC. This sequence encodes CASRDRGRGYEQYF.

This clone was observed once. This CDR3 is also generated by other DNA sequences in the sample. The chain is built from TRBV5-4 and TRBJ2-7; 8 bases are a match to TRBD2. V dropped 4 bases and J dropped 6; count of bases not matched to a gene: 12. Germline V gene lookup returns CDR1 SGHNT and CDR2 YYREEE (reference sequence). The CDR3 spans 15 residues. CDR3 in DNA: TGTGCCAGCAGCCCGGGGGGGGGAGGGGGTTCCGAGCAGTACTTC. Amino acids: CASSPGGGGGSEQYF.

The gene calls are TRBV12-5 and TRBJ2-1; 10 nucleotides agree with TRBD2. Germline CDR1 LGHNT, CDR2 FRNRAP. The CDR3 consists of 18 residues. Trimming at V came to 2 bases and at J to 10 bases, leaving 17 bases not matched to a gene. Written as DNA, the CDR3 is TGTGCTAGTGGTTTGCTACCCCCGGGCCAGCGGGAGGGTGGGGAGCAGTTCTTC. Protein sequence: CASGLLPPGQREGGEQFF.

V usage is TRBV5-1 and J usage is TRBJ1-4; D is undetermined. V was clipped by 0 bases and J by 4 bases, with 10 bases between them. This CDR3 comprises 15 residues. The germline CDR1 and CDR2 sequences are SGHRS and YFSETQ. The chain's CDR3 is CASSLARQVNEKLFF. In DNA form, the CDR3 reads TGCGCCAGCAGCTTGGCCAGGCAGGTTAATGAAAAACTGTTTTTT.

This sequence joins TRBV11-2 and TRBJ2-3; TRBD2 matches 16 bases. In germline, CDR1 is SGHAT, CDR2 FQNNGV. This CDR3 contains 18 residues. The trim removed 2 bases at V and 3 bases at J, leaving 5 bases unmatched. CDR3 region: CASSLRGLAGGITDTQYF. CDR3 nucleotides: TGTGCCAGCAGCTTACGGGGACTAGCGGGAGGGATAACAGATACGCAGTATTTT.

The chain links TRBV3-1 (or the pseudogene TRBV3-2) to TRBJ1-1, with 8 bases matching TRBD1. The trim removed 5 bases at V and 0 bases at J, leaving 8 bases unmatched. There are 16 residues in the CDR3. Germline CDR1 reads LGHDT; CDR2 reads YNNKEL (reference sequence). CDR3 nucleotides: TGTGCCAGCAGCTCCATGAGGACAGGGATGAACACTGAAGCTTTCTTT. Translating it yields CASSSMRTGMNTEAFF.

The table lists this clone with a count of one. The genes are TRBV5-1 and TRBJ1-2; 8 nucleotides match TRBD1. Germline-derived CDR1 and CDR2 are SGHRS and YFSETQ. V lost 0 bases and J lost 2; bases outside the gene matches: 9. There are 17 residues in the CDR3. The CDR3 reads CASSLGPTGAGNYGYTF. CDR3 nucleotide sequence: TGCGCCAGCAGCTTGGGTCCGACAGGGGCTGGAAACTATGGCTACACCTTC.